The clone carrying this T cell receptor beta chain is a singleton in its sample. The CDR3 has 10 amino acids. The data belong to a study of Ad26.COV2.S vaccination and SARS-CoV-2 variants. Regarding treatment: roughly 18 received Ad26.COV2.S at low or high dose, single or two shots; about 5 received placebo; per-sample allocation not given. Each sample was drawn 63 days after the first injection (of vaccine or placebo). The data were produced by immunoSEQ multiplex PCR, yet TCRdb's version contains in-frame clones alone and is incomplete. The table shows around 450,000 clones, with around nine tenths occurring only once.

The sample was peripheral blood, taken in a trial of Ad26.COV2.S vaccine versus placebo. This rearrangement joins TRBV21-1 to TRBJ2-7; the table's D call of TRBD1 was not tested on the DNA. TRBV21-1 is a known pseudogene. The sequence was obtained from a person aged 18-65 years who received the Ad26.COV2.S COVID-19 vaccine or a placebo. The CDR3 DNA is TGTGCCAGCAGAGGGGTCGAGCAGTACTTC. Translated, it gives CASRGVEQYF.